A selection of T cell receptor beta chains follows, all from one sample in a study of T-cell reconstitution after alpha-beta-depleted transplantation in children. MiXCR, run by TCRdb on the PCR reads, gives a single entry per CDR3 protein. The sample records around 71,000 distinct CDR3 sequences, just under 7.5% being singletons. Source: PBMCs from the stem cell graft donor, taken from the stem cell graft. These receptors all come from a human donor who donated a stem cell graft to a child with acute lymphoblastic leukemia. Both conserved end residues are part of each CDR3. A D gene is named only where the DNA matches it firmly. Size is stated for part of the rows, as once, few or many counts, or as a class when the clone is expanded.

abundance: medium-sized
j_gene: TRBJ2-2
v_gene: TRBV5-1
d_gene: -
CDR3nt: TGCGCCAGCAGCTTGGCTGCCGAGCTGTTTTTT
CDR3aa: CASSLAAELFF

abundance: many
j_gene: TRBJ2-7
v_gene: TRBV27
d_gene: TRBD2
CDR3nt: TGTGCCAGCAGTTCCCTAGCGGAGCTAGACTACGAGCAGTACTTC
CDR3aa: CASSSLAELDYEQYF

abundance: -
j_gene: TRBJ2-2
v_gene: TRBV14
d_gene: -
CDR3nt: TGTGCCAGCAGCCAGACCACGTACGGGGAGCTGTTTTTT
CDR3aa: CASSQTTYGELFF

abundance: many
j_gene: TRBJ2-3
v_gene: TRBV29-1
d_gene: -
CDR3nt: TGCAGCGTTGTTGAAAGATCGCAGTATTTT
CDR3aa: CSVVERSQYF

abundance: -
j_gene: TRBJ1-3
v_gene: TRBV7-2
d_gene: -
CDR3nt: TGTGCCAGCAGCCGCGACAGTAGCTCTGGAAACACCATATATTTT
CDR3aa: CASSRDSSSGNTIYF

abundance: many
j_gene: TRBJ2-7
v_gene: TRBV9
d_gene: -
CDR3nt: TGTGCCAGCAGCGTAGCTACAGGATCGGGGGCCTACGAGCAGTACTTC
CDR3aa: CASSVATGSGAYEQYF

abundance: many
j_gene: TRBJ1-5
v_gene: TRBV20-1
d_gene: -
CDR3nt: TGCAGTGCTAGGTCCTCAATTGGCGATGTGGCCAATCAGCCCCAGCATTTT
CDR3aa: CSARSSIGDVANQPQHF

abundance: many
j_gene: TRBJ2-2
v_gene: TRBV24-1
d_gene: -
CDR3nt: TGTGCCACCAGTGATAAGGGGCAGGGCACCGGGGAGCTGTTTTTT
CDR3aa: CATSDKGQGTGELFF

abundance: many
j_gene: TRBJ2-3
v_gene: TRBV4-3
d_gene: TRBD2
CDR3nt: TGCGCCAGCAGCCAGGGACTAGTCTCAGATACGCAGTATTTT
CDR3aa: CASSQGLVSDTQYF

abundance: many
j_gene: TRBJ1-2
v_gene: TRBV3-1
d_gene: -
CDR3nt: TGTGCCAGCAGCCAAGATCTCACCGGGAACTATGGCTACACCTTC
CDR3aa: CASSQDLTGNYGYTF

abundance: many
j_gene: TRBJ2-5
v_gene: TRBV7-8
d_gene: -
CDR3nt: TGTGCCAGCAGCGCTTCCGAGACCCAGTACTTC
CDR3aa: CASSASETQYF

abundance: few
j_gene: TRBJ1-4
v_gene: TRBV6-5
d_gene: -
CDR3nt: TGTGCCAGCAGTTACTCGAACATTCGAGAAAAACTGTTTTTT
CDR3aa: CASSYSNIREKLFF

abundance: -
j_gene: TRBJ1-2
v_gene: TRBV5-1
d_gene: -
CDR3nt: TGCGCCAGCAGCTTGGCCTCGGGACCTAACGGCTACACCTTC
CDR3aa: CASSLASGPNGYTF

abundance: many
j_gene: TRBJ1-5
v_gene: TRBV5-6
d_gene: -
CDR3nt: TGTGCCAGCAGCGGAGCCGGGAGGGGAGGCAATCAGCCCCAGCATTTT
CDR3aa: CASSGAGRGGNQPQHF

abundance: medium-sized
j_gene: TRBJ1-2
v_gene: TRBV20-1
d_gene: -
CDR3nt: TGCAGTGCTCACAGTATTAACTATGGCTACACCTTC
CDR3aa: CSAHSINYGYTF

abundance: many
j_gene: TRBJ1-1
v_gene: TRBV7-2
d_gene: -
CDR3nt: TGTGCCAGCAGCCAGTCGGGGGCTGATGAAGCTTTCTTT
CDR3aa: CASSQSGADEAFF

abundance: many
j_gene: TRBJ1-1
v_gene: TRBV29-1
d_gene: -
CDR3nt: TGCAGCGTTTTCTCGGGGGCCACTGAAGCTTTCTTT
CDR3aa: CSVFSGATEAFF

abundance: many
j_gene: TRBJ1-1
v_gene: TRBV29-1
d_gene: -
CDR3nt: TGCAGCGTTTACAGCCCCCTGATGAACACTGAAGCTTTCTTT
CDR3aa: CSVYSPLMNTEAFF

abundance: -
j_gene: TRBJ1-5
v_gene: TRBV10-3
d_gene: -
CDR3nt: TGTGCCATCACAGGACAGTTGGAACAGCCCCAGCATTTT
CDR3aa: CAITGQLEQPQHF

abundance: -
j_gene: TRBJ1-5
v_gene: TRBV28
d_gene: TRBD1
CDR3nt: TGTGCCAGCACCCCAGGGGGGGCTGGCAATCAGCCCCAGCATTTT
CDR3aa: CASTPGGAGNQPQHF

abundance: many
j_gene: TRBJ2-7
v_gene: TRBV15
d_gene: TRBD1
CDR3nt: TGTGCCACCAGCAGGGACAGGGGGCCCTACGAGCAGTACTTC
CDR3aa: CATSRDRGPYEQYF

abundance: -
j_gene: TRBJ2-7
v_gene: TRBV4-2
d_gene: -
CDR3nt: TGTGCCAGCAGCCAAGCGCGAAACGAGCAGTACTTC
CDR3aa: CASSQARNEQYF